This TCR beta chain was retrieved from a study of T cells in Graves' hyperthyroidism and ophthalmopathy. The TCR beta CDR3 regions underwent amplification using RNA transcripts as the source. When the TCR CDR3 underwent first-round RT-PCR, the HTBI primer set was used. TCRdb recomputed calls from the multiplex PCR reads with MiXCR, one row per CDR3 protein. This table has 400,000 to 500,000 distinct CDR3 sequences, about 15% appearing once. The TCR was taken from a woman under 30 with Graves' hyperthyroidism. The sample was blood.

In DNA form, the CDR3 reads TGTGCCAGCAGCTTACTTTCTAGCGGGTACAATGAGCAGTTCTTC. Translating it yields CASSLLSSGYNEQFF. The chain recombines TRBV7-9 with TRBJ2-1, with TRBD2 matching 8 bases. The length of the CDR3 is 15 residues. CDR1 and CDR2 (germline): SEHNR, FQNEAQ (reference sequence). V dropped 2 bases and J dropped 4; count of bases not matched to a gene: 4.